The 26 T cell receptor beta chains listed next were all sequenced from one sample in a study of early T cells in non-severe SARS-CoV-2 infection. MiXCR, run by TCRdb on the 5' RACE reads, gives a single entry per CDR3 protein. Of tens of thousands of distinct CDR3 sequences listed, roughly 6.2% are singletons. Sequenced: whole blood. The receptors come from an adult who was a healthcare worker with PCR-confirmed SARS-CoV-2 infection or an uninfected control (not recorded which).

This clonotype was detected many times. The CDR3 spells CASSLTRTGLTGELFF. DNA of the CDR3: TGCGCCAGCAGCTTGACAAGGACAGGGCTAACCGGGGAGCTGTTTTTT. The chain couples TRBV5-1 to TRBJ2-2, with 8 bases that match TRBD1. CDR3 length: 16 amino acids. V lost 1 base, J lost 5 bases, and 7 bases stayed unmatched. Looked up from germline, CDR1 is SGHRS and CDR2 is YFSETQ.

The chain is built from TRBV12-3 or TRBV12-4 and TRBJ2-2, with a tentative D call TRBD1 (6 bases). Trimming stripped 0 bases from V and 6 bases from J, with 14 bases between. This CDR3 comprises 16 residues. The DNA of the CDR3 is TGTGCCAGCAGTTTAGCGGCAGGGGAACTTCCCGGGGAGCTGTTTTTT. Its protein product is CASSLAAGELPGELFF.

This clonotype was seen a few times. The chain links TRBV5-1 to TRBJ1-2, with D hard to call. Germline V CDR1 and CDR2: SGHRS, YFSETQ. V dropped 0 bases and J dropped 6 bases, with 12 bases sitting between them. This CDR3 region has 14 residues. CDR3 loop: CASSLEGGLNGYTF. The CDR3 DNA reads as TGCGCCAGCAGCTTGGAGGGCGGCTTAAATGGCTACACCTTC. The variable domain in full, completed from reference TRBV5-1 and TRBJ1-2, reads KAGVTQTPRYLIKTRGQQVTLSCSPISGHRSVSWYQQTPGQGLQFLFEYFSETQRNKGNFPGRFSGRQFSNSRSEMNVSTLELGDSALYLCASSLEGGLNGYTFGSGTRLTVV.

This clonotype has ten or more counts. The genes are TRBV12-3 or TRBV12-4 and TRBJ2-7; 7 bases fit TRBD2. The CDR3 extends over 15 amino acids. The junction had 9 bases not matched to a gene; V was cut back by 2 bases and J by 5 bases. The CDR3 coding sequence is TGTGCCAGCAGTTTAAGGGGAGGGGCGTTGAACGAGCAGTACTTC. As protein: CASSLRGGALNEQYF.

This clonotype was counted many times. The chain is built from TRBV5-1 and TRBJ1-2; D is undetermined. The V end lost 0 bases, the J end lost 2 bases, and 5 bases lay between the germline ends. The CDR3 consists of 13 residues. Germline CDR1 SGHRS, CDR2 YFSETQ. Written as DNA, the CDR3 is TGCGCCAGCAGCTTGGACATAAACTATGGCTACACCTTC. It encodes CASSLDINYGYTF.

This clonotype was seen repeatedly, ten times or more. The chain recombines TRBV27 with TRBJ2-7; the D gene is possibly TRBD1 (6 bases). CDR1 MNHEY and CDR2 SMNVEV come from the germline V gene (reference sequence). Trimming removed 3 bases from V and 3 bases from J, with 15 bases in between. The CDR3 covers 15 residues. The CDR3 loop reads CASSLMDSTNYEQYF. Written as DNA, the CDR3 is TGTGCCAGCAGTTTGATGGACAGCACAAACTACGAGCAGTACTTC.

This clonotype is judged medium-sized (0.01 to 0.1%). This CDR3 is CASSFERTSYNEQFF. The CDR3 DNA sequence: TGTGCCAGCAGCTTCGAGCGAACCTCCTACAATGAGCAGTTCTTC. The chain couples TRBV5-4 to TRBJ2-1; D unclear. Germline values: CDR1 SGHNT, CDR2 YYREEE (reference sequence). V gave up 2 bases and J gave up 0 bases, with 9 bases separating them. The CDR3 has 15 residues.

This clonotype was seen only a few times. This sequence joins TRBV19 and TRBJ2-3, with 9 bases matching TRBD1. The V segment lost 11 bases and the J segment 2 bases; nucleotides outside the gene matches: 5. Germline assignment: CDR1 LNHDA and CDR2 SQIVND (reference sequence). The CDR3 sequence is 13 residues long. This CDR3 reads CAVGDRATDTQYF. The CDR3 coding sequence is TGTGCCGTGGGGGACAGGGCCACAGATACGCAGTATTTT.

This clonotype was detected many times. The V gene is TRBV6-5, the J gene TRBJ1-1; a weak D match, TRBD1 (6 bases). CDR3 length equals 13 residues. Deletions cut 6 bases from V and 2 bases from J, with 10 bases between. Per germline, CDR1 MNHEY and CDR2 SVGAGI. The CDR3 DNA sequence: TGTGCCAGCAGCACGGGACACAACACTGAAGCTTTCTTT. It is translated as CASSTGHNTEAFF.

This clonotype was found a few times. The chain uses TRBV7-8 and TRBJ1-5; D uncertain. Germline values: CDR1 SGHVS, CDR2 FQNEAQ. This CDR3 contains 16 residues. Trimming shortened V by 4 bases and J by 4 bases, and 17 bases separated the two germline ends. The DNA of the CDR3 is TGTGCCAGCAGCTCCCGCAGCGGCGGGGAAAATCAGCCCCAGCATTTT. It codes for CASSSRSGGENQPQHF.

This clonotype was detected only a few times. The rearrangement joins TRBV7-8 to TRBJ2-7, with TRBD1 matching over 8 bases. The CDR3 covers 14 residues. Trimming cost V 4 bases and J 5 bases; bases outside gene matches: 7. Germline V gene data show CDR1 as SGHVS and CDR2 as FQNEAQ. Written as DNA, the CDR3 is TGTGCCAGCAGCTCAGGACAGGGCAGTGACGAGCAGTACTTC. Protein sequence: CASSSGQGSDEQYF.

This clonotype was detected only once. The CDR3 DNA sequence: TGTGCCAGCAGTCGAGGAGCGGGCTCCTACGAGCAGTACTTC. This translates into CASSRGAGSYEQYF. The chain employs TRBV5-6 and TRBJ2-7; possibly TRBD2 for D (6 bases). V shed 5 bases and J shed 0 bases, with 12 bases lying between them. The V gene's germline CDR1 is SGHDT and CDR2 YYEEEE. The CDR3 loop spans 14 amino acids.

This clonotype occurred a few times. The V gene is TRBV2, the J gene TRBJ2-7; a possible D gene is TRBD1 (6 bases). Trimming cost V 7 bases and J 0 bases, with 19 bases left between them. There are 16 residues in the CDR3. Germline loops: CDR1 SNHLY, CDR2 FYNNEI. The CDR3 loop is CASMGARQESSYEQYF. The CDR3, as DNA: TGTGCCAGCATGGGGGCTCGGCAGGAGAGCTCCTACGAGCAGTACTTC.

The sample holds many counts of this clonotype. The chain uses TRBV28 and TRBJ1-4; TRBD1 agrees at 10 bases. V lost 5 bases and J lost 13; bases outside the gene matches: 25. The CDR3 totals 19 residues. Germline V CDR1 and CDR2: MDHEN, SYDVKM. The CDR3 region is CASSPGTGASQKPGLGLFF. Written as DNA, the CDR3 is TGTGCCAGCAGTCCAGGGACAGGGGCGAGTCAAAAACCCGGATTGGGACTGTTTTTT.

This clonotype was found many times. The chain recombines TRBV7-6 with TRBJ1-1; no clear D gene. Trimming stripped 1 base from V and 0 bases from J, with 12 bases between. The CDR3 totals 16 residues. Germline loops: CDR1 SGHVS, CDR2 FNYEAQ. CDR3 sequence (DNA): TGTGCCAGCAGCTTAGGTGGATCGGCTGTGAACACTGAAGCTTTCTTT. Translated, it gives CASSLGGSAVNTEAFF.

This clonotype was seen many times. The chain links TRBV7-9 to TRBJ2-7; perhaps TRBD2 as D (5 bases). CDR3 length: 12 amino acids. CDR1 and CDR2 (germline): SEHNR, FQNEAQ (reference sequence). Trimming took off 3 bases at V and 4 bases at J, with 7 bases between the two ends. The CDR3 region is CASSFEGYEQYF. The CDR3 DNA is TGTGCCAGCAGCTTTGAGGGATACGAGCAGTACTTC. Filled out from reference TRBV7-9 and TRBJ2-7, the complete variable domain reads DTGVSQNPRHKITKRGQNVTFRCDPISEHNRLYWYRQTLGQGPEFLTYFQNEAQLEKSRLLSDRFSAERPKGSFSTLEIQRTEQGDSAMYLCASSFEGYEQYFGPGTRLTVT.

There are many counts of this clonotype. The chain uses TRBV24-1 and TRBJ2-1, with 8 bases matching TRBD1. V trimming: 4 bases; J trimming: 8 bases; junction bases outside the gene matches: 9. The CDR3 totals 15 residues. Germline CDR1 KGHDR, CDR2 SFDVKD. The CDR3 loop is CATSDRGTGRHEQFF. DNA for the CDR3: TGTGCCACCAGTGACCGTGGGACAGGTAGGCATGAGCAGTTCTTC.

The chain joins TRBV7-2 to TRBJ2-1, with D uncertain. V was cut by 6 bases and J by 5 bases, with 5 bases left in between. The germline gives CDR1 SGHTA, CDR2 FQGNSA. The length of the CDR3 is 11 residues. The CDR3 region has the DNA TGTGCCAGCAGTCTAGACAATGAGCAGTTCTTC. Translating it yields CASSLDNEQFF.

This rearrangement joins TRBV24-1 to TRBJ2-5; 7 bases align to TRBD2. CDR1 KGHDR and CDR2 SFDVKD come from the germline V gene. This CDR3 region has 16 residues. The V and J ends lost 3 bases and 4 bases, in that order; junction bases with no gene match: 10. This CDR3 reads CATSDSLAGARETQYF. The CDR3, as DNA: TGTGCCACCAGTGATAGTTTAGCGGGCGCCCGAGAGACCCAGTACTTC.

This clonotype appeared many times. This sequence joins TRBV28 and TRBJ2-7, with TRBD1 matching over 7 bases. After removal of 6 bases from V and 6 bases from J, the junction contained 11 bases not matched to a gene. Germline V gene lookup returns CDR1 MDHEN and CDR2 SYDVKM. The CDR3 length is 14 residues. This CDR3 is CASSTGTAATEQYF. CDR3 in DNA: TGTGCCAGCAGCACCGGGACAGCAGCCACCGAGCAGTACTTC. Variable domain in full (rest from reference TRBV28 and TRBJ2-7): DVKVTQSSRYLVKRTGEKVFLECVQDMDHENMFWYRQDPGLGLRLIYFSYDVKMKEKGDIPEGYSVSREKKERFSLILESASTNQTSMYLCASSTGTAATEQYFGPGTRLTVT.

The chain has TRBV7-2 and TRBJ2-7; the D is unclear. The V gene lost 4 bases and the J gene lost 2 bases, with 9 bases spanning the gap. Per the germline V gene, CDR1 is SGHTA and CDR2 is FQGNSA. This CDR3 has 13 amino acids. CDR3 DNA sequence: TGTGCCAGCAGCTCCCGAGTTACCTACGAGCAGTACTTC. Amino acid sequence: CASSSRVTYEQYF.

By share, this clonotype ranks as medium-sized (0.01 to 0.1%). The V gene is TRBV7-2, the J gene TRBJ1-4; the match to TRBD1 covers 7 bases. There are 13 residues in the CDR3. Germline V gene sequence: CDR1 SGHTA, CDR2 FQGNSA. V was clipped by 8 bases and J by 7 bases; unmatched bases: 7. The CDR3, as DNA: TGTGCCAGCCGCCCTCAGGGGGTTGAAAAACTGTTTTTT. Protein sequence: CASRPQGVEKLFF. Based on the CDR3 plus reference TRBV7-2 and TRBJ1-4, the full variable domain is GAGVSQSPSNKVTEKGKDVELRCDPISGHTALYWYRQSLGQGLEFLIYFQGNSAPDKSGLPSDRFSAERTGGSVSTLTIQRTQQEDSAVYLCASRPQGVEKLFFGSGTQLSVL.

This clonotype was seen many times. This chain uses TRBV2 with TRBJ1-5, with TRBD1 matching 7 bases. The CDR3 spans 15 residues. V lost 4 bases, J lost 3 bases, and 6 bases stayed unmatched. Per the germline V gene, CDR1 is SNHLY and CDR2 is FYNNEI. CDR3 coding DNA: TGTGCCAGCAGTGCAGGGGGTGGAGCCAATCAGCCCCAGCATTTT. Translation gives CASSAGGGANQPQHF.

The chain couples TRBV7-2 to TRBJ2-3; D remains unclear. CDR1 is SGHTA, CDR2 FQGNSA, per germline. Trimming removed 1 base at V and 2 bases at J, with 13 bases between. CDR3 length: 16 residues. CDR3 nucleotide sequence: TGTGCCAGCAGCTTAGGACAAGCCTTCTTCACAGATACGCAGTATTTT. Its protein product is CASSLGQAFFTDTQYF.

This clonotype appeared a few times. The junction and the germline gene differ at one end; a read error may be behind it. CDR3 nucleotide sequence: TGCAGTGCCAGAGAGCCAGGAACCTCCACCGGGGAGCTGTTTTTT. Its protein product is CSAREPGTSTGELFF. The chain employs TRBV20-1 and TRBJ2-2, with no clear D. The CDR3 sequence is 15 residues long. Germline CDR1 DFQATT, CDR2 SNEGSKA (reference sequence).

This clonotype was observed at least ten times. V gene TRBV7-6 combines with J gene TRBJ1-5, with 11 nucleotides matching TRBD1. The CDR3 covers 15 residues. In germline, CDR1 is SGHVS, CDR2 FNYEAQ. J gave up 7 bases and V 5 bases, and 7 bases lay outside the gene matches. The CDR3 loop is CASSIGTGGHQPQHF. DNA of the CDR3: TGTGCCAGCAGCATAGGGACAGGGGGGCACCAGCCCCAGCATTTT.